The clone carrying this T cell receptor beta chain was seen once. The data originate from a study of T cell changes during pregnancy in multiple sclerosis. The CDR3 sequence is 14 residues long. V lost 2 bases and J lost 8; bases outside the gene matches: 6. CDR1 SGHTA and CDR2 FQGTGA come from the germline V gene. Profiled with immunoSEQ multiplex PCR; TCRdb holds only in-frame clones, not every one. The sample lists around 60,000 clones, 80% to 95% occurring once. This specimen consisted of CD4+ T cells from peripheral blood mononuclear cells, obtained before pregnancy. This chain uses TRBV7-3 with TRBJ2-3, with 8 bases lining up with TRBD2. The source of this sequence is a female donor with multiple sclerosis, enrolled in a pregnancy study. The CDR3 bases are TGTGCCAGCAGCTTAGGGACTAGAGGGGTTACGCAGTATTTT. Its translation is CASSLGTRGVTQYF.